These T cell receptor beta chains were read from a single sample in a study of Ad26.COV2.S vaccination and SARS-CoV-2 variants. Profiled with immunoSEQ multiplex PCR; TCRdb holds only in-frame clones, not every one. Among some 390,000 clones listed, 70% to 90% were seen once. The sequencing used peripheral blood, collected in a trial of Ad26.COV2.S vaccine versus placebo. The receptors were sampled from a person aged 18-65 years who received the Ad26.COV2.S COVID-19 vaccine or a placebo. Both conserved end residues are trimmed from each CDR3. The D gene is left open where the match is weak.

TRBD2 TRBJ2-7 TRBV10-3 AIRSGSDYEQY
- TRBJ2-1 TRBV30 AWSAGFLKEQF
- TRBJ2-7 TRBV11-2 ASRPAGGRGYEQY
TRBD2 TRBJ2-3 TRBV23-1 ARVVGLLAGGRGSTDTQY
- TRBJ1-2 TRBV28 ASSLGPRGYT
- TRBJ2-2 TRBV5-1 ASSLADGNTGELF
- TRBJ1-4 TRBV28 ASRTGEGLHRAGEKLF
TRBD1 TRBJ2-5 TRBV28 ASSSYRTGRNGETQY
- TRBJ1-6 TRBV25-1 ASSEGQPNSPLH
TRBD2 TRBJ2-7 TRBV28 ASSSPPTGGSYEQY
- TRBJ1-2 TRBV19 ASSRGTNYGYT
- TRBJ2-1 TRBV5-4 ASSSSSSTVSYNEQF
- TRBJ1-1 TRBV11-2 ASSEVRGGEAF
- TRBJ1-1 TRBV28 ASSLPSMNTEAF
- TRBJ2-7 TRBV6-2/TRBV6-3 ASSSRQGGYEQY
TRBD1 TRBJ2-6 TRBV11-2 ASSLTGSGGWSGANVLT
- TRBJ1-2 TRBV7-3 ASSPGYQGGYGYT
TRBD2 TRBJ2-1 TRBV11-3 ASSSRRAGNNEQF
TRBD2 TRBJ2-3 TRBV20-1 SASAPRASGRAADTQY
TRBD2 TRBJ2-1 TRBV28 ASSPSGSGYNEQF
- TRBJ1-1 TRBV6-5 ASRVTQNTEAF
TRBD1 TRBJ1-5 TRBV10-2 ASSELHRGGQPQH
- TRBJ2-1 TRBV28 ASSLGEGEQF
- TRBJ2-7 TRBV7-9 ASSPGGSGVRGTYEQY
- TRBJ1-4 TRBV5-5 ASSRWLVEKLF
TRBD1 TRBJ1-4 TRBV30 AWVYRGSNEKLF
- TRBJ2-5 TRBV18 ASSPLRGKETQY
TRBD1 TRBJ2-7 TRBV6-5 ASSYRGQGSYEQY
TRBD2 TRBJ2-1 TRBV10-3 AISATGTSGRAGSPHEQF
- TRBJ2-1 TRBV11-3 ASSLVGGGRYNEQF
- TRBJ2-7 TRBV5-8 ASSFDGSNVEQY
- TRBJ1-1 TRBV5-1 ASSLLGRTNTEAF
- TRBJ2-2 TRBV28 ASRLAVAGELF
- TRBJ2-1 TRBV6-5 ASTMNSYNEQF
TRBD2 TRBJ2-7 TRBV10-3 ATRAGLAPEVYEQY
TRBD1 TRBJ1-1 TRBV4-1 ASSPQGAGRTEAF
TRBD2 TRBJ2-2 TRBV24-1 ATSDLTGTSGTGELF
- TRBJ2-2 TRBV5-6 ASSLAGGYTGELF
TRBD1 TRBJ2-4 TRBV18 ASSPKGAGNIQY
- TRBJ2-2 TRBV3-1/TRBV3-2 ASSHTGGGGTGELF
- TRBJ2-1 TRBV7-9 ASSPGDSHNEQF
- TRBJ2-5 TRBV30 AWRGVRETQY
TRBD2 TRBJ2-3 TRBV30 AWSVGGSGSADTQY
- TRBJ2-3 TRBV13 ASSRDTQY
TRBD1 TRBJ1-6 TRBV5-4 ARRDRGYNSPLH
- TRBJ2-3 TRBV2 ASSEVGGHTQY
- TRBJ1-4 TRBV28 ASSRTGWNEKLF
- TRBJ1-3 TRBV19 ASSIGGNTIY
TRBD1 TRBJ2-7 TRBV5-1 ASSFGQGEYEQY